Listed below are T cell receptor beta chains from one sample, sequenced in a study of tumor-infiltrating lymphocytes in primary liver carcinoma. From the multiplex PCR reads, TCRdb called clonotypes with MiXCR, one entry per CDR3 protein. This table holds 300,000 to 400,000 distinct CDR3 sequences, almost 65% found once. Input material: peripheral blood. The receptors here all came from a man aged 40-49 years with primary liver carcinoma and hepatitis B virus infection. The CDR3 runs from the conserved cysteine through the conserved F or W. The D gene is left open where the match is weak. Not all rows give a size; the values are once, few, many and, for expanded clones, a class.

clone size: NA
D gene: NA
J gene: TRBJ2-5
V gene: TRBV11-2
CDR3 protein: CTSSQPQGWGTQYF
CDR3 DNA: TGTACCAGCAGCCAACCACAGGGATGGGGGACCCAGTACTTC

clone size: NA
D gene: NA
J gene: TRBJ1-2
V gene: TRBV11-2
CDR3 protein: CTSSSQVPLGYTF
CDR3 DNA: TGTACCAGCAGCTCCCAGGTGCCCCTTGGTTACACCTTC

clone size: NA
D gene: NA
J gene: TRBJ2-3
V gene: TRBV13
CDR3 protein: CASSIRTRGADTQYF
CDR3 DNA: TGTGCCAGCAGCATCCGGACTCGAGGGGCAGATACGCAGTATTTT

clone size: many
D gene: NA
J gene: TRBJ1-1
V gene: TRBV4-1
CDR3 protein: CASSPGQNTEAFF
CDR3 DNA: TGTGCCAGCAGCCCGGGACAGAACACTGAAGCTTTCTTT

clone size: many
D gene: TRBD1
J gene: TRBJ2-5
V gene: TRBV29-1
CDR3 protein: CSVEATGHQYF
CDR3 DNA: TGCAGCGTTGAAGCGACAGGGCACCAGTACTTC

clone size: NA
D gene: TRBD2
J gene: TRBJ2-3
V gene: TRBV5-6
CDR3 protein: CASSLGLAGVPADMQYF
CDR3 DNA: TGTGCCAGCAGCTTGGGACTAGCGGGAGTACCAGCAGATATGCAGTATTTT

clone size: NA
D gene: NA
J gene: TRBJ2-1
V gene: TRBV5-1
CDR3 protein: CASSPEANEQFF
CDR3 DNA: TGCGCCAGCAGCCCCGAAGCCAATGAGCAGTTCTTC

clone size: few
D gene: TRBD1
J gene: TRBJ2-7
V gene: TRBV5-1
CDR3 protein: CASSLSRDRVPYEQYF
CDR3 DNA: TGCGCCAGCAGCCTATCCCGGGACAGGGTCCCCTACGAGCAGTACTTC

clone size: NA
D gene: NA
J gene: TRBJ1-5
V gene: TRBV28
CDR3 protein: CASSDKGTNGDQPQHF
CDR3 DNA: TGTGCCAGCAGTGATAAGGGGACGAATGGCGATCAGCCCCAGCATTTT

clone size: NA
D gene: TRBD2
J gene: TRBJ2-7
V gene: TRBV7-2
CDR3 protein: CASSWGLAGIYEQYF
CDR3 DNA: TGTGCCAGCAGCTGGGGACTAGCGGGAATCTACGAGCAGTACTTC

clone size: few
D gene: NA
J gene: TRBJ1-5
V gene: TRBV28
CDR3 protein: CASIGGRHQPQHF
CDR3 DNA: TGTGCCAGCATCGGTGGCAGGCATCAGCCCCAGCATTTT

clone size: NA
D gene: NA
J gene: TRBJ1-2
V gene: TRBV5-1
CDR3 protein: CARSPHEGFYGYTF
CDR3 DNA: TGCGCCAGAAGCCCACACGAGGGTTTCTATGGCTACACCTTC

clone size: few
D gene: NA
J gene: TRBJ2-3
V gene: TRBV4-1
CDR3 protein: CASSQEGDPVSQYF
CDR3 DNA: TGCGCCAGCAGCCAAGAGGGGGACCCGGTTTCACAGTATTTT

clone size: many
D gene: NA
J gene: TRBJ2-1
V gene: TRBV6-6
CDR3 protein: CASSYGLTNNEQFF
CDR3 DNA: TGTGCCAGCAGTTACGGACTTACAAACAATGAGCAGTTCTTC

clone size: NA
D gene: TRBD2
J gene: TRBJ2-7
V gene: TRBV29-1
CDR3 protein: CSTRLAGGEHYF
CDR3 DNA: TGCAGCACCAGACTAGCTGGAGGTGAGCACTACTTC

clone size: NA
D gene: NA
J gene: TRBJ2-1
V gene: TRBV20-1
CDR3 protein: CSARVGRRDGEQFF
CDR3 DNA: TGCAGTGCTAGAGTAGGGAGGCGGGACGGCGAGCAGTTCTTC

clone size: NA
D gene: NA
J gene: TRBJ2-5
V gene: TRBV12-3/TRBV12-4
CDR3 protein: CASSSTGFAETQYF
CDR3 DNA: TGTGCCAGCAGTTCCACAGGGTTTGCCGAGACCCAGTACTTC

clone size: many
D gene: TRBD1
J gene: TRBJ2-1
V gene: TRBV12-3/TRBV12-4
CDR3 protein: CASREGGQGRNEQFF
CDR3 DNA: TGTGCCAGCCGTGAAGGTGGACAGGGCCGCAATGAGCAGTTCTTC

clone size: many
D gene: NA
J gene: TRBJ1-1
V gene: TRBV5-6
CDR3 protein: CASSLSGRAFF
CDR3 DNA: TGTGCCAGCAGCTTGAGCGGGCGGGCTTTCTTT

clone size: NA
D gene: NA
J gene: TRBJ1-2
V gene: TRBV10-3
CDR3 protein: CAINTVRYGYTF
CDR3 DNA: TGTGCCATCAACACAGTGCGCTATGGCTACACCTTC

clone size: NA
D gene: NA
J gene: TRBJ2-1
V gene: TRBV4-1
CDR3 protein: CASSQGPSSHNEQFF
CDR3 DNA: TGCGCCAGCAGTCAAGGTCCTAGCTCCCACAATGAGCAGTTCTTC

clone size: once
D gene: NA
J gene: TRBJ2-1
V gene: TRBV11-1
CDR3 protein: CARSLSALEQFF
CDR3 DNA: TGTGCCAGAAGCTTATCGGCTCTTGAACAGTTCTTC

clone size: few
D gene: NA
J gene: TRBJ1-1
V gene: TRBV30
CDR3 protein: CAWDGGGEAFF
CDR3 DNA: TGTGCCTGGGATGGGGGGGGTGAAGCTTTCTTT

clone size: NA
D gene: TRBD2
J gene: TRBJ2-1
V gene: TRBV30
CDR3 protein: CAWSGGTSGYNEQFF
CDR3 DNA: TGTGCCTGGAGCGGCGGGACTAGCGGCTACAATGAGCAGTTCTTC

clone size: NA
D gene: NA
J gene: TRBJ2-7
V gene: TRBV11-2
CDR3 protein: CASSHGLTGASEQYF
CDR3 DNA: TGTGCCAGCAGCCACGGACTAACAGGAGCGAGCGAGCAGTACTTC

clone size: many
D gene: NA
J gene: TRBJ2-2
V gene: TRBV6-2/TRBV6-3
CDR3 protein: CASSYGGSGELFF
CDR3 DNA: TGTGCCAGCAGTTACGGGGGATCCGGGGAGCTGTTTTTT

clone size: NA
D gene: NA
J gene: TRBJ2-1
V gene: TRBV6-6
CDR3 protein: CASSTPYGSSYNKQFF
CDR3 DNA: TGTGCCAGCAGTACCCCTTACGGCAGTTCCTACAATAAGCAGTTCTTC

clone size: NA
D gene: NA
J gene: TRBJ2-1
V gene: TRBV6-5
CDR3 protein: CASGHSHYNEQFF
CDR3 DNA: TGTGCCTCAGGACACAGCCATTACAATGAGCAGTTCTTC

clone size: NA
D gene: TRBD2
J gene: TRBJ2-7
V gene: TRBV11-2
CDR3 protein: CASSSPSGYEQYF
CDR3 DNA: TGTGCCAGCAGTTCTCCTAGCGGATACGAGCAGTACTTC

clone size: NA
D gene: NA
J gene: TRBJ2-3
V gene: TRBV29-1
CDR3 protein: CSVSPRTGPDTQYF
CDR3 DNA: TGCAGCGTTAGCCCCCGTACAGGGCCAGATACGCAGTATTTC

clone size: NA
D gene: NA
J gene: TRBJ2-1
V gene: TRBV11-3
CDR3 protein: CASRNRSYNEQFF
CDR3 DNA: TGTGCCAGTCGGAATAGGTCCTACAATGAGCAGTTCTTC

clone size: many
D gene: NA
J gene: TRBJ2-1
V gene: TRBV29-1
CDR3 protein: CSVVWVGDEQFF
CDR3 DNA: TGCAGCGTTGTTTGGGTGGGCGATGAGCAGTTCTTC

clone size: NA
D gene: NA
J gene: TRBJ1-1
V gene: TRBV11-1
CDR3 protein: CASNSGSEAFF
CDR3 DNA: TGTGCAAGCAACTCAGGAAGTGAAGCTTTCTTT

clone size: NA
D gene: TRBD2
J gene: TRBJ2-7
V gene: TRBV6-6
CDR3 protein: CASSPRGNYEQYF
CDR3 DNA: TGTGCCAGCAGTCCGCGGGGGAACTACGAGCAGTACTTC